The clone carrying this T cell receptor beta chain was seen a handful of times. TCR beta CDR3 regions were amplified from RNA. First-round RT-PCR of the TCR CDR3 relied on the HTBI primer set. TCRdb reanalysed the multiplex PCR reads using MiXCR and keeps one entry per CDR3 protein. Here the sample spans some 490,000 distinct CDR3 sequences, about 20% being singletons. The record originates from a study of T cells in Graves' hyperthyroidism and ophthalmopathy. This sequence was found in a woman between 70 and 85 years old with Graves' ophthalmopathy. Sample: blood.

CDR3 coding DNA: TGTGCCAGCAGCGTAGGCAACGGAAACAATGAGCAGTTCTTC. As protein: CASSVGNGNNEQFF. The V and J genes are TRBV9 and TRBJ2-1; no clear D. The CDR3 sequence is 14 residues long. Germline CDR1 is SGDLS and CDR2 is YYNGEE. Trimming removed 0 bases from V and 5 bases from J, with 9 bases in between.